Listed here is a single T cell receptor (beta chain). As yet, its antigen is unknown. This specimen belongs to a study of shared clonotypes between healthy human individuals. The study, taken as a whole, reports: Only blood was sampled; tissue repertoires likely differ. The four-donor shared clonotypes exceeded non-shared clonotypes in generation probability, with non-shared ones scoring lower. Relative to memory subsets, naive subsets generally showed larger estimated richness.

Germline CDR1 and CDR2: LNHDA and SQIVND (reference sequence). Trimming took 3 bases from V and 7 from J; bases not matched to a gene: 9. The CDR3 is made up of 16 amino acids. Libraries were prepared by immunoSEQ multiplex PCR; TCRdb keeps only in-frame clonotypes and omits some of them. The data contain approximately 640,000 clones, about three quarters of them singletons. This sequence was found in a woman in her twenties or thirties in good health. The specimen was memory CD4+ T cells sorted from blood. Subset indicated: CD45RA-negative fraction. This chain uses TRBV19 with TRBJ2-1; TRBD2 agrees at 10 bases. Here the CDR3 DNA reads TGTGCCAGTAGTATTAATGGAGCGGGAGGGAGGAATGAGCAGTTCTTC. Translating gives CASSINGAGGRNEQFF.